Presented here are 31 T cell receptor beta chains from one specimen sequenced in a study of Graves' ophthalmopathy and Graves' hyperthyroidism. RNA transcripts yielded amplified TCR beta CDR3 regions. Second-round multiplex PCR followed a first-round RT-PCR using HTBI primers. TCRdb reprocessed the multiplex PCR reads via MiXCR and lists one record per CDR3 protein. Among about 740,000 distinct CDR3 sequences listed, roughly two fifths were seen once. Sequencing used peripheral blood. The source is an adult man with Graves' ophthalmopathy.

The rearrangement joins TRBV20-1 to TRBJ2-7, with D possibly being TRBD2 (5 bases). CDR1 and CDR2 from the germline V gene are DFQATT and SNEGSKA (reference sequence). The CDR3 extends over 14 amino acids. Trimming took 5 bases from V and 7 from J, leaving 21 bases between them. The CDR3 sequence: CSAVAGPSYTEQYF. CDR3 nucleotides: TGCAGTGCTGTTGCGGGTCCCAGTTATACTGAGCAGTACTTC.

This clonotype was counted ten times or more. The gene calls are TRBV10-3 and TRBJ1-2; 7 nucleotides agree with TRBD1. Germline values: CDR1 ENHRY, CDR2 SYGVKD. This CDR3 comprises 12 residues. The J segment lost 2 bases and the V segment lost 8 bases, leaving 2 bases of the junction unmatched. Here the CDR3 reads CAIGQENYGYTF. Here the CDR3 DNA reads TGTGCCATCGGACAGGAGAACTATGGCTACACCTTC.

This clonotype was seen only once. V is TRBV10-1 and J is TRBJ1-2; D gene uncertain. The V end was cut by 6 bases, the J end by 3 bases, with 14 bases between. Germline V lookup: CDR1 WNHNN, CDR2 SYGVQD (reference sequence). The CDR3 contains 14 residues. CDR3 coding DNA: TGCGCCAGCAGCGTTGAGGAGCATGACTATGGCTACACCTTC. Its protein is CASSVEEHDYGYTF.

The CDR3 reads CASSQPRRGGNYGYTF. The CDR3 DNA is TGCGCCAGCAGCCAACCTCGGAGGGGGGGCAACTATGGCTACACCTTC. The chain has TRBV4-1 and TRBJ1-2, with D possibly matching TRBD1 (6 bases). Trimming shortened V by 2 bases and J by 2 bases, and 15 bases separated the two germline ends. Germline CDR1 and CDR2: MGHRA and YSYEKL. This CDR3 has 16 residues.

This clonotype has more than one count but fewer than ten. The J gene is TRBJ1-4, the V gene TRBV13; 7 bases map to TRBD1. This CDR3 region has 16 residues. Germline CDR1 PRHDT, CDR2 FYEKMQ (reference sequence). With V trimmed by 7 bases and J by 2 bases, 10 bases remained unmatched. CDR3 sequence (DNA): TGTGCCAGCACGGACAGGAGCCTCGGGACTAATGAAAAACTGTTTTTT. Protein sequence: CASTDRSLGTNEKLFF.

The chain has TRBV7-9 and TRBJ1-1; TRBD1 is a possible D gene (6 bases). Germline V CDR1 and CDR2: SEHNR, FQNEAQ (reference sequence). Trimming shortened V by 2 bases and J by 4 bases, and 11 bases separated the two germline ends. The CDR3 spans 14 residues. The CDR3 spells CASSLIRGGTEAFF. The CDR3 DNA reads as TGTGCCAGCAGCTTAATTCGAGGGGGCACTGAAGCTTTCTTT.

In this sample, this clonotype turned up a few times. V gene TRBV15 combines with J gene TRBJ2-2; 7 bases agree with TRBD2. The J segment lost 6 bases and the V segment lost 0 bases, leaving 1 base of the junction unmatched. The CDR3 length is 14 residues. Germline V gene lookup returns CDR1 LNHNV and CDR2 YYDKDF (reference sequence). DNA for the CDR3: TGTGCCACCAGCAGAGACCTAGCGGCCGGGGAGCTGTTTTTT. This translates into CATSRDLAAGELFF.

This chain joins TRBV20-1 and TRBJ1-2; 8 nucleotides agree with TRBD1. There are 13 residues in the CDR3. Germline V gene sequence: CDR1 DFQATT, CDR2 SNEGSKA (reference sequence). The junction had 6 bases not matched to a gene; V was cut back by 6 bases and J by 3 bases. For the CDR3, the DNA is TGCAGTGCCGTACAGACAGGGGACTATGGCTACACCTTC. This codes for CSAVQTGDYGYTF.

This clonotype was found many times. The CDR3 nucleotides read TGCAGCGCATCGAGGGGCACTGAAGCTTTCTTT. It translates to CSASRGTEAFF. The rearrangement uses TRBV20-1 and TRBJ1-1, with D perhaps TRBD1 (5 bases). The CDR3 has 11 amino acids. CDR1 is DFQATT and CDR2 is SNEGSKA in the germline V gene (reference sequence).

This chain links TRBV7-3 with TRBJ2-3; perhaps TRBD2 as D (5 bases). The V gene's germline CDR1 is SGHTA and CDR2 FQGTGA. The CDR3 is 14 residues long. V lost 5 bases and J lost 5, with 14 bases in between. The CDR3 sequence is CASSLTAVGDTQYF. Written as DNA, the CDR3 is TGTGCCAGCAGCCTTACAGCGGTTGGAGATACGCAGTATTTT.

This clonotype has a count of ten or more. V usage is TRBV9 and J usage is TRBJ2-6; 7 nucleotides align to TRBD1. CDR1 and CDR2 from the germline V gene are SGDLS and YYNGEE. The CDR3 extends over 16 amino acids. Losses at the gene ends were 3 bases for V and 0 bases for J; bases not matched to a gene: 3. CDR3 in DNA: TGTGCCAGCAGCGCGAACAGGGGCTCTGGGGCCAACGTCCTGACTTTC. It codes for CASSANRGSGANVLTF.

Many counts were recorded for this clonotype. The chain couples TRBV7-2 to TRBJ2-2, with a weak D call TRBD2 (6 bases). With 3 bases removed from V and 7 bases from J, the gap between germline ends came to 12 bases. CDR3 size: 14 residues. Germline V gene lookup returns CDR1 SGHTA and CDR2 FQGNSA. The CDR3 DNA reads TGTGCCAGCAGCTTCGGGGGTCGGGGCGGGGAGCTGTTTTTT. This sequence encodes CASSFGGRGGELFF.

The chain uses TRBV25-1 and TRBJ2-7; D is perhaps TRBD1 or TRBD2 (6 bases each). The CDR3 has 15 amino acids. Between the trimmed V and J ends, which lost 6 bases and 7 bases, there was a span of 22 bases. Germline V CDR1 and CDR2: MGHDK, SYGVNS. CDR3 sequence reads: CASSIGGTFRREQYF. CDR3 bases: TGTGCCAGCAGCATAGGGGGGACTTTCCGGAGGGAGCAGTACTTC.

This chain connects TRBV7-9 to TRBJ2-2; D is possibly TRBD2 (6 bases). V gave up 2 bases and J gave up 4 bases, with 11 bases separating them. The CDR3 sequence is 15 residues long. Per germline, CDR1 SEHNR and CDR2 FQNEAQ (reference sequence). The CDR3 protein is CASSLFSGSTGELFF. For the CDR3, the DNA is TGTGCCAGCAGCTTATTTAGCGGAAGCACCGGGGAGCTGTTTTTT.

This clonotype was detected many times. V and J are TRBV7-6 and TRBJ1-5; D is perhaps TRBD1 (5 bases). The CDR3 is 14 residues long. The germline CDR1 and CDR2 sequences are SGHVS and FNYEAQ. Trimming shortened V by 5 bases and J by 4 bases, and 12 bases separated the two germline ends. The CDR3, as DNA: TGTGCCAGCAGCCAGGCAGGGTTAAATCAGCCCCAGCATTTT. This encodes CASSQAGLNQPQHF.

The rearrangement joins TRBV19 to TRBJ1-1, with a weak D call TRBD1 (5 bases). The CDR3 runs 14 residues. V lost 5 bases and J lost 4, with 14 bases in between. Germline CDR1 and CDR2: LNHDA and SQIVND (reference sequence). This CDR3 is CASSDFIGGTEAFF. The CDR3 DNA is TGTGCCAGTAGTGACTTTATTGGGGGCACTGAAGCTTTCTTT.

This chain uses TRBV20-1 with TRBJ2-2; TRBD1 or TRBD2 may be the D gene (5 bases each). Per germline, CDR1 DFQATT and CDR2 SNEGSKA (reference sequence). The CDR3 spans 13 residues. Trimming pared 7 bases from V and 6 bases from J, leaving 15 bases between. In nucleotides, the CDR3 is TGCAGTGTTGGACGGGACGGGGCCGGGGAGCTGTTTTTT. Translation: CSVGRDGAGELFF.

This chain links TRBV15 with TRBJ2-7; tentatively, D is TRBD1 (6 bases). There are 15 residues in the CDR3. V dropped 0 bases and J dropped 1 base, with 10 bases sitting between them. Germline CDR1 and CDR2: LNHNV and YYDKDF (reference sequence). For the CDR3, the DNA is TGTGCCACCAGCAGAGATTACAGGGAATCCTACGAGCAGTACTTC. Translating gives CATSRDYRESYEQYF.

V and J are TRBV29-1 and TRBJ1-1; 8 positions agree with TRBD1. In germline, CDR1 is SQVTM, CDR2 ANQGSEA. The CDR3 length is 10 residues. With V trimmed by 6 bases and J by 8 bases, 2 bases remained unmatched. The CDR3: CSVGTGEAFF. CDR3 sequence (DNA): TGCAGCGTCGGGACAGGAGAAGCTTTCTTT.

The rearrangement joins TRBV10-2 to TRBJ1-1; the match to TRBD1 covers 7 bases. Per the germline V gene, CDR1 is WSHSY and CDR2 is SAAADI. The CDR3 has 14 amino acids. Trimming took 7 bases from V and 1 from J; bases not matched to a gene: 6. This CDR3 is CASTGGGGNTEAFF. For the CDR3, the DNA is TGCGCCAGCACCGGAGGGGGCGGGAACACTGAAGCTTTCTTT.

The V call is TRBV10-3, the J call TRBJ1-1, with a possible D match to TRBD1 (5 bases). The CDR3 covers 15 residues. Germline loops: CDR1 ENHRY, CDR2 SYGVKD. The V gene lost 0 bases and the J gene lost 4 bases, with 12 bases spanning the gap. CDR3 DNA: TGTGCCATCAGTGAGTCGGGGGGACGTAGCACTGAAGCTTTCTTT. It specifies CAISESGGRSTEAFF.

The chain uses TRBV25-1 and TRBJ2-2; maybe TRBD1 (6 bases). The CDR3 runs 11 residues. Trimming took off 6 bases at V and 10 bases at J, with 9 bases between the two ends. Germline V gene sequence: CDR1 MGHDK, CDR2 SYGVNS. This CDR3 reads CASRTGVELFF. The CDR3 DNA reads TGTGCCAGCAGGACAGGCGTGGAGCTGTTTTTT.

This clonotype was detected many times. Because the CDR3's place on the DNA is in doubt, the DNA is left out and the CDR3 is given as listed by TCRdb. The chain combines TRBV24-1 with TRBJ1-4; the table names TRBD1, a call not compared with the DNA. The CDR3 is 15 residues long, counting both termini. The germline V gene encodes CDR1 KGHDR and CDR2 SFDVKD. This CDR3 is CATSDSGPADEKLFF.

This rearrangement joins TRBV2 to TRBJ1-2; 11 bases line up with TRBD1. This CDR3 region has 15 residues. Trimming cost V 5 bases and J 5 bases; bases outside gene matches: 7. Germline CDR1 and CDR2: SNHLY and FYNNEI. CDR3 coding DNA: TGTGCCAGCAGTTCAACCGGGACAGGGGGTTATGGCTACACCTTC. Amino acids: CASSSTGTGGYGYTF.

This clonotype was seen ten or more times. The rearrangement joins TRBV12-3 or TRBV12-4 to TRBJ1-2; 7 nucleotides agree with TRBD1. Trimming at V came to 6 bases and at J to 7 bases, leaving 5 bases not matched to a gene. This CDR3 is built from 12 residues. The CDR3 here is CASSGTAGGYTF. In DNA, the CDR3 is TGTGCCAGCAGCGGGACAGCGGGTGGCTACACCTTC.

For this clonotype: A clone one base away is much larger, so this may be a read error. The chain combines TRBV9 with TRBJ2-7; 7 bases are a match to TRBD1. The CDR3 has 14 residues. CDR1 SGDLS and CDR2 YYNGEE come from the germline V gene. The CDR3 protein is CASNVTGQHYEQYF. For the CDR3, the DNA is TGTGCCAGCAACGTAACGGGACAGCACTACGAGCAGTACTTC.

This sequence joins TRBV20-1 and TRBJ2-7; D could derive from TRBD1 or TRBD2 (5 bases each). Germline CDR1 reads DFQATT; CDR2 reads SNEGSKA (reference sequence). This CDR3 has 14 amino acids. V lost 1 base and J lost 2, with 12 bases in between. DNA of the CDR3: TGCAGTGCTAGAGTAGCGAGACAGACCTACGAGCAGTACTTC. Translation gives CSARVARQTYEQYF.

This clonotype has more than one count but fewer than ten. The rearrangement links TRBV2 to TRBJ1-3; D not resolved. V gave up 6 bases and J gave up 1 base, with 10 bases separating them. Germline V gives CDR1 SNHLY, CDR2 FYNNEI. There are 14 residues in the CDR3. The CDR3 is CASSHRASGNTIYF. CDR3 nucleotides: TGTGCCAGCAGCCACCGAGCTTCTGGAAACACCATATATTTT.

In this sample, this clonotype turned up many times. The CDR3 loop is CASSEGGVGHEQYF. The CDR3 DNA sequence: TGCGCCAGCAGTGAGGGCGGCGTAGGCCACGAGCAGTACTTC. The chain is built from TRBV10-1 and TRBJ2-7; D ambiguous. The CDR3 has 14 residues. V lost 2 bases, J lost 5 bases, and 13 bases lay in between. From germline, CDR1 is WNHNN and CDR2 SYGVQD (reference sequence).

The rearrangement joins TRBV25-1 to TRBJ2-2, with TRBD1 matching over 7 bases. V shed 6 bases, J shed 7 bases, and the junction held 11 bases outside the gene matches. This CDR3 has 15 amino acids. Germline V lookup: CDR1 MGHDK, CDR2 SYGVNS. DNA of the CDR3: TGTGCCAGCAGCGTAGTCGAAGGGGGCGGCGGGGAGCTGTTTTTT. It yields the protein CASSVVEGGGGELFF.

This clonotype occurred a few times. The V and J genes are TRBV29-1 and TRBJ1-5; no reliable D call. The CDR3 has 13 amino acids. Trimming removed 5 bases from V and 1 base from J, with 9 bases in between. CDR1 and CDR2 from the germline V gene are SQVTM and ANQGSEA. The CDR3 protein is CSVSAGSNQPQHF. CDR3 DNA: TGCAGCGTTTCGGCCGGAAGCAATCAGCCCCAGCATTTT.